The entry below describes one T cell receptor (beta chain). Its matching antigen is unknown. The data derive from a study of cytomegalovirus exposure and HLA in healthy donors. Study findings and constraints: Presence/absence results assume similar sequencing depth per donor, which may not hold. Highly shared variants forming one cluster were likely a sequencing artifact. Analysis performed later showed TCR beta chains linked to HLA being more clonally expanded than equally common others.

The PCR contained 60 Vbeta and 13 Jbeta primers. Assay: immunoSEQ multiplex PCR; the TCRdb copy retains only in-frame clones and omits some. The sample lists around 100,000 clones, around 71% occurring once. The ends lost 7 bases at V and 6 bases at J; junction bases unmatched: 8. This CDR3 region has 14 residues. Germline V lookup: CDR1 SGHRS, CDR2 YFSETQ. Material for sequencing was PBMCs. This TCR was recovered from a man aged 25 to 45 in good health and CMV-seronegative. The rearrangement links TRBV5-1 to TRBJ2-7; 12 positions agree with TRBD2. The CDR3 region is CASGTSGGPSEQYF. Written as DNA, the CDR3 is TGCGCCAGCGGTACTAGCGGGGGGCCATCCGAGCAGTACTTC.